These T cell receptor beta chains were read from a single sample in a study of Ad26.COV2.S vaccination and SARS-CoV-2 variants. TCRdb keeps only in-frame clones here, not all; method: immunoSEQ multiplex PCR. Of about 680,000 clones in the sample, approximately 88% were seen once. The sequences come from peripheral blood, collected in a trial of Ad26.COV2.S vaccine versus placebo. These receptors were taken from a person aged 18-65 years who received the Ad26.COV2.S COVID-19 vaccine or a placebo. Each CDR3 is given with its conserved first and last residue. The D gene is left open where the match is weak. Expanded clones are given a class, and other clones once, few, many or no size at all.

J gene,D gene,clone size,V gene,CDR3 protein,CDR3 DNA
TRBJ2-1,TRBD2,-,TRBV2,CASSAELAGVLEQFF,TGTGCCAGCAGTGCGGAACTAGCGGGAGTCTTAGAGCAGTTCTTC
TRBJ2-1,TRBD1,-,TRBV29-1,CSVAPGQGWGEQFF,TGCAGCGTTGCGCCGGGACAGGGTTGGGGTGAGCAGTTCTTC
TRBJ2-1,-,-,TRBV10-2,CASSNNEQFF,TGCGCCAGCAGTAACAATGAGCAGTTCTTC
TRBJ1-1,-,-,TRBV5-1,CASTLMENTEAFF,TGCGCCAGCACCCTCATGGAAAACACTGAAGCTTTCTTT
TRBJ2-5,-,-,TRBV18,CASSRNQGLRETQYF,TGTGCCAGCTCACGAAACCAGGGTCTGAGAGAGACCCAGTACTTC
TRBJ1-4,TRBD1,once,TRBV7-9,CASRNDRAEKLFF,TGTGCCAGCAGGAACGACAGGGCTGAAAAACTGTTTTTT
TRBJ2-3,-,-,TRBV19,CASSIEGRQQYF,TGTGCCAGTAGTATAGAGGGGAGGCAGCAGTATTTT
TRBJ1-5,-,-,TRBV30,CAWSWAGNSNQPQHF,TGTGCCTGGAGTTGGGCTGGTAATAGCAATCAGCCCCAGCATTTT
TRBJ1-2,TRBD1,-,TRBV29-1,CSVETGGRRGYTF,TGCAGCGTGGAGACAGGGGGACGGCGTGGCTACACCTTC
TRBJ2-7,-,once,TRBV7-9,CASSFSKGYEQYF,TGTGCCAGCAGCTTCTCGAAGGGATACGAGCAGTACTTC
TRBJ1-5,TRBD1,-,TRBV19,CASSIRDRAFWGNQPQHF,TGTGCCAGTAGTATCCGAGACAGGGCTTTTTGGGGCAATCAGCCCCAGCATTTT
TRBJ1-2,-,-,TRBV29-1,CSVEDRPKYGYTF,TGCAGCGTTGAAGACCGACCGAAGTATGGCTACACCTTC
TRBJ1-5,-,once,TRBV30,CAWGGRLSNQPQHF,TGTGCCTGGGGAGGGAGACTTAGCAATCAGCCCCAGCATTTT
TRBJ1-5,TRBD1,-,TRBV6-1,CASSEKGDSAKPQHF,TGTGCCAGCAGTGAAAAGGGGGACAGCGCCAAGCCCCAGCATTTT
TRBJ2-1,-,-,TRBV5-1,CASSPGGEYNEQFF,TGCGCCAGCAGCCCCGGAGGAGAATACAATGAGCAGTTCTTC
TRBJ2-2,-,-,TRBV18,CASSPPGNTGELFF,TGTGCCAGCTCACCGCCAGGGAACACCGGGGAGCTGTTTTTT
TRBJ2-3,TRBD2,once,TRBV9,CASSVRASGVADTQYF,TGTGCCAGCAGCGTAAGAGCTAGCGGGGTGGCAGATACGCAGTATTTT
TRBJ1-2,TRBD1,-,TRBV7-9,CASSPPGQIPNYGYTF,TGTGCCAGCAGCCCACCGGGACAGATCCCTAACTATGGCTACACCTTC
TRBJ2-3,-,once,TRBV29-1,CRFPSPRGSDTQYF,TGCAGATTCCCCAGTCCCCGAGGATCAGATACGCAGTATTTT
TRBJ2-1,TRBD2,-,TRBV3-1/TRBV3-2,CASSPWGSGGNEQFF,TGTGCCAGCAGTCCGTGGGGGAGCGGGGGAAATGAGCAGTTCTTC
TRBJ2-7,-,-,TRBV7-2,CASSLQNYEQYF,TGTGCCAGCAGCCTACAAAACTACGAGCAGTACTTC
TRBJ2-1,-,-,TRBV2,CASYEESYNEQFF,TGTGCCAGCTATGAGGAATCTTACAATGAGCAGTTCTTC
TRBJ2-5,TRBD2,-,TRBV18,CASSPPGLEMGTQYF,TGTGCCAGCTCACCACCGGGACTAGAGATGGGGACCCAGTACTTC
TRBJ2-1,TRBD2,-,TRBV4-2,CASSQDGTSGNEQFF,TGTGCCAGCAGCCAAGACGGGACTAGCGGTAATGAGCAGTTCTTC
TRBJ1-2,-,-,TRBV3-1/TRBV3-2,CASRNLGQSYGYTF,TGTGCCAGCAGGAACCTCGGACAGAGCTATGGCTACACCTTC
TRBJ1-4,-,-,TRBV11-3,CASSLRVGRGLFNEKLFF,TGTGCCAGCAGCTTAAGGGTCGGTCGAGGCCTTTTCAATGAAAAACTGTTTTTT
TRBJ1-5,-,-,TRBV19,CATSWGEMGQPQHF,TGTGCCACCTCCTGGGGGGAAATGGGTCAGCCCCAGCATTTT
TRBJ2-3,TRBD1,-,TRBV5-1,CASSLEGQATDTQYF,TGCGCCAGCAGCTTGGAGGGACAGGCCACAGATACGCAGTATTTT
TRBJ1-2,-,-,TRBV7-9,CASSLQQGGYGYTF,TGTGCCAGCAGCTTGCAGCAGGGCGGGTATGGCTACACCTTC
TRBJ2-3,TRBD2,-,TRBV24-1,CATSSASSGSTDTQYF,TGTGCCACCAGTTCCGCCAGTAGCGGGAGCACAGATACGCAGTATTTT
TRBJ2-7,TRBD1,-,TRBV18,CASSPRQGEYEQYF,TGTGCCAGCTCACCCCGACAGGGGGAATACGAGCAGTACTTC
TRBJ1-6,TRBD1,-,TRBV29-1,CSAITGAGNSPLHF,TGCAGCGCTATTACAGGGGCGGGGAATTCACCCCTCCACTTT
TRBJ1-2,TRBD1,few,TRBV7-2,CASSPQGAGGGYTF,TGTGCCAGCAGCCCACAGGGGGCAGGTGGAGGCTACACCTTC
TRBJ2-2,-,-,TRBV15,CATSGPAGTGELFF,TGTGCCACCAGCGGGCCGGCAGGTACCGGGGAGCTGTTTTTT
TRBJ1-1,-,-,TRBV19,CASSSRSEAFF,TGTGCCAGTAGCAGTAGATCTGAAGCTTTCTTT
TRBJ2-7,-,-,TRBV6-5,CASSYSPGAMGEQYF,TGTGCCAGCAGTTACTCTCCAGGGGCGATGGGAGAGCAGTACTTC